The 8 T cell receptor beta chains reported below all come from one sample, sequenced in a study of a mutant IDH1 vaccine in newly diagnosed glioma. Regarding time point: week 47, end of study. Each dose of the vaccine consisted of 300 ug of mutant IDH1 20-mer peptide, with topical imiquimod. Clones were read by immunoSEQ multiplex PCR, and TCRdb kept only the in-frame ones, dropping some. The sample yields some 62,000 clones, roughly four fifths seen once. The antigens for these receptors are not known. The input for sequencing was PBMCs, taken from a glioma patient whose treatment included an IDH1 peptide vaccine. These receptors were taken from a man younger than 40 with glioma.

This sequence joins TRBV7-6 and TRBJ2-5, with D perhaps TRBD1 (5 bases). Deletions cut 5 bases from V and 5 bases from J, with 15 bases between. The germline CDR1 and CDR2 sequences are SGHVS and FNYEAQ. This CDR3 contains 14 residues. The CDR3 protein is CASSPLGVDETQYF. In nucleotides, the CDR3 is TGTGCCAGCAGCCCCCTAGGGGTAGATGAGACCCAGTACTTC.

This clone was recorded a few times. This chain joins TRBV7-2 and TRBJ1-5; 8 bases align to TRBD1. The V segment lost 5 bases and the J segment 4 bases; nucleotides outside the gene matches: 4. CDR3 size: 14 residues. Germline V gene data show CDR1 as SGHTA and CDR2 as FQGNSA. For the CDR3, the DNA is TGTGCCAGCAGCGCCGACAGGGGTAATCAGCCCCAGCATTTT. It specifies CASSADRGNQPQHF.

The chain is built from TRBV2 and TRBJ2-7; possible D gene TRBD1, 5 bases. Germline loops: CDR1 SNHLY, CDR2 FYNNEI. This CDR3 is built from 11 residues. The V and J ends lost 4 bases and 5 bases respectively, with 6 bases between them. CDR3 sequence (DNA): TGTGCCAGCAGTGGGGGCAACGAGCAGTACTTC. This translates into CASSGGNEQYF.

This sequence joins TRBV29-1 and TRBJ2-3; TRBD2 matches 13 bases. The CDR3 is 15 amino acids. J lost 6 bases, V lost 5 bases, and 8 bases had no gene match. CDR1 and CDR2 (germline): SQVTM, ANQGSEA. CDR3: CSVSRLAGGDDTQYF. CDR3 coding DNA: TGCAGCGTTTCAAGACTAGCGGGGGGCGACGATACGCAGTATTTT.

This chain links TRBV2 with TRBJ1-2; no firm D call. The CDR3 is 15 residues long. Trimming left V 6 bases short and J 0 bases short, with 14 bases between. CDR1 is SNHLY and CDR2 is FYNNEI in the germline V gene. The CDR3, as DNA: TGTGCCAGCAGGATAAACTTAGCGACTAACTATGGCTACACCTTC. This translates into CASRINLATNYGYTF.

This clone has a single count. This chain joins TRBV5-1 and TRBJ1-2; 7 positions match TRBD1. This CDR3 contains 14 residues. Trimming at V came to 3 bases and at J to 4 bases, leaving 6 bases not matched to a gene. The V gene's germline CDR1 is SGHRS and CDR2 YFSETQ. CDR3 protein: CASSSLGGGYGYTF. CDR3 nucleotide sequence: TGCGCCAGCAGCTCGTTAGGGGGCGGCTATGGCTACACCTTC.

The chain has TRBV19 and TRBJ2-5, with 11 bases identical to TRBD1. J gave up 2 bases and V 5 bases, and 13 bases lay outside the gene matches. Germline-derived CDR1 and CDR2 are LNHDA and SQIVND (reference sequence). CDR3 size: 18 residues. The CDR3 DNA is TGTGCCAGTAGTCCCACCCTTACGGGACAGGGGGTTCAAGAGACCCAGTACTTC. It specifies CASSPTLTGQGVQETQYF.

The V and J genes are TRBV4-1 and TRBJ1-2, with 8 positions matching TRBD1. The CDR3 loop spans 21 amino acids. Looked up from germline, CDR1 is MGHRA and CDR2 is YSYEKL. After removal of 4 bases from V and 1 base from J, the junction contained 23 bases not matched to a gene. CDR3 loop: CASSPGWTGFLKGTRNYGYTF. CDR3 nucleotide sequence: TGCGCCAGCAGCCCGGGGTGGACAGGGTTTCTAAAAGGCACCCGTAACTATGGCTACACCTTC.